This entry concerns a single T cell receptor beta chain. What it binds is not known. The sample originates from a study of cytomegalovirus exposure and HLA in healthy donors. As for the study in general: The Caucasian-associated ancestry cluster held roughly 78% of some 420 genotyped donors. Study-wide results and caveats: In a later analysis, at a false discovery rate of 0.05, approximately 15,000 TCR beta sequences matched HLA alleles. The classifier reportedly diagnosed cytomegalovirus status with high sensitivity and specificity.

With 60 Vbeta and 13 Jbeta primers, the PCR was carried out. Here immunoSEQ multiplex PCR was the method, and the copy in TCRdb shows in-frame clones only, minus some. The sample has about 150,000 clones; over 65% are singletons. The germline gives CDR1 SGHAT, CDR2 FQNNGV. The CDR3 contains 14 residues. The J segment lost 5 bases and the V segment lost 5 bases, leaving 5 bases of the junction unmatched. The genes are TRBV11-2 and TRBJ2-5; 10 bases match TRBD2. The origin of this receptor is a man aged 30-40 years in good health and CMV-seronegative. The sequenced material came from PBMCs. In DNA form, the CDR3 reads TGTGCCAGCAGCGCAGCGGGGGGGCTTGAGACCCAGTACTTC. This gives the protein CASSAAGGLETQYF. The full variable domain, completed using reference TRBV11-2 and TRBJ2-5, is EAGVAQSPRYKIIEKRQSVAFWCNPISGHATLYWYQQILGQGPKLLIQFQNNGVVDDSQLPKDRFSAERLKGVDSTLKIQPAKLEDSAVYLCASSAAGGLETQYFGPGTRLLVL.